Listed here are 2 T cell receptor beta chains from one sample, sequenced in a study of tumor T cells in aggressive B-cell lymphoma. The data were produced by immunoSEQ multiplex PCR, yet TCRdb's version contains in-frame clones alone and is incomplete. The table has 370 or so clones, about 93% seen once. Material: tumor tissue. The receptors were sampled from an adult with diffuse large B cell lymphoma.

The chain is built from TRBV9 and TRBJ2-5, with D tentatively TRBD2 (6 bases). The CDR3 spans 17 residues. Germline-derived CDR1 and CDR2 are SGDLS and YYNGEE. The V end lost 0 bases, the J end lost 5 bases, and 20 bases lay between the germline ends. As DNA, the CDR3 is TGTGCCAGCAGCGTAGGCGCGGGAAGGGGTGGCGGGGAGACCCAGTACTTC. It specifies CASSVGAGRGGGETQYF.

This clone was counted once. The V and J genes are TRBV5-1 and TRBJ1-1, with TRBD1 matching over 8 bases. CDR1 and CDR2 (germline): SGHRS, YFSETQ. The trim removed 3 bases at V and 4 bases at J, leaving 8 bases unmatched. CDR3 length: 15 amino acids. The CDR3 loop is CASSWETGGGTEAFF. The CDR3 nucleotides are TGCGCCAGCAGCTGGGAAACAGGGGGTGGCACTGAAGCTTTCTTT.